This T cell receptor (beta chain) was obtained from a study of blood T cell repertoires in COVID-19. Assay used: immunoSEQ multiplex PCR; TCRdb lists only in-frame clones, some missing. This table has 40,000 to 60,000 clones, approximately 88% appearing once. Material: peripheral blood. The source is a man over 45 with active COVID-19.

CDR3 nucleotide sequence: TGTGCCAGCACCGGACTCCAAGAGACCCAGTACTTC. Protein product: CASTGLQETQYF. The V gene is TRBV12-3 or TRBV12-4, the J gene TRBJ2-5, with D maybe TRBD2 (5 bases). The CDR3 is made up of 12 amino acids. Trimming pared 7 bases from V and 1 base from J, leaving 7 bases between.